Each of the 12 T cell receptor beta chains below was sequenced from the same sample in a study of beta chain features in type 1 diabetes. Points from the study as a whole: Shortening of TCRB CDR3s, moderate but significant, appeared in all four CD4+ subsets of Type 1 diabetes patients.

What these receptors recognize is not known. The sequenced template was cDNA made from the entire isolated RNA. Profiled with immunoSEQ multiplex PCR; TCRdb holds only in-frame clones, not every one. The sample lists roughly 160,000 clones, 7.8% occurring once. Sequencing was performed on central memory CD4+ T cells from blood. These receptor sequences come from a woman between 40 and 55 years old with type 1 diabetes.

This clone was detected only a few times. The chain couples TRBV7-2 to TRBJ2-7; tentative D call: TRBD2 (5 bases). This CDR3 comprises 12 residues. Germline V gene lookup returns CDR1 SGHTA and CDR2 FQGNSA. Trimming removed 3 bases at V and 3 bases at J, with 6 bases between. The CDR3 nucleotides read TGTGCCAGCAGCTTGGGGAGCTACGAGCAGTACTTC. Encoded protein: CASSLGSYEQYF.

The V and J genes are TRBV7-2 and TRBJ1-4; possibly TRBD1 for D (6 bases). V was clipped by 5 bases and J by 0 bases, with 10 bases between them. CDR1 is SGHTA and CDR2 is FQGNSA in the germline V gene. The CDR3 spans 15 residues. This CDR3 reads CASSVQGSTNEKLFF. As DNA, the CDR3 is TGTGCCAGCAGCGTACAGGGCTCAACTAATGAAAAACTGTTTTTT.

The V gene is TRBV9, the J gene TRBJ2-7, with 7 bases fitting TRBD2. Germline V CDR1 and CDR2: SGDLS, YYNGEE. The CDR3 has 14 residues. After removal of 0 bases from V and 4 bases from J, the junction contained 4 bases not matched to a gene. The CDR3 here is CASSVEEGGYEQYF. The DNA of the CDR3 is TGTGCCAGCAGCGTAGAGGAGGGAGGGTACGAGCAGTACTTC.

There are a few counts of this clone. The rearrangement joins TRBV19 to TRBJ1-5, with D unresolved. This CDR3 region has 13 residues. CDR1 is LNHDA and CDR2 is SQIVND in the germline V gene (reference sequence). V was shortened by 4 bases and J by 5 bases, with 9 bases between the two germline ends. In DNA form, the CDR3 reads TGTGCCAGTAGTACGCACAGTTATCAGCCCCAGCATTTT. It codes for CASSTHSYQPQHF.

In this sample, this clone turned up a few times. The chain has TRBV5-1 and TRBJ1-1; a possible D gene is TRBD1 (6 bases). Germline V lookup: CDR1 SGHRS, CDR2 YFSETQ. V gave up 4 bases and J gave up 2 bases, with 18 bases separating them. The CDR3 runs to 16 residues. The CDR3 loop is CASSVQGAGDNTEAFF. CDR3 DNA: TGCGCCAGCAGCGTCCAAGGGGCAGGGGACAACACTGAAGCTTTCTTT.

A few counts support this clone. V usage is TRBV7-6 and J usage is TRBJ1-1; a possible D gene is TRBD1 (6 bases). The germline V and J ends were trimmed by 4 bases and 5 bases, with 14 bases remaining between them. This CDR3 has 14 residues. The V gene's germline CDR1 is SGHVS and CDR2 FNYEAQ. CDR3 sequence reads: CASSSAGARTEAFF. In nucleotides, the CDR3 is TGTGCCAGCAGCTCAGCGGGGGCTCGGACTGAAGCTTTCTTT.

The sample holds a few counts of this clone. This sequence joins TRBV5-1 and TRBJ1-2; 7 nucleotides line up with TRBD1. This CDR3 spans 14 amino acids. V was clipped by 2 bases and J by 8 bases; unmatched bases: 9. From germline, CDR1 is SGHRS and CDR2 YFSETQ. In nucleotides, the CDR3 is TGCGCCAGCAGCTTTGCGGACAGGATCGAGGGCTACACCTTC. Its translation: CASSFADRIEGYTF.

The table lists this clone with a few counts. This rearrangement joins TRBV7-2 to TRBJ1-4; 7 bases line up with TRBD1. Per germline, CDR1 SGHTA and CDR2 FQGNSA. The CDR3 runs 14 residues. V lost 4 bases and J lost 2; bases outside the gene matches: 1. The DNA of the CDR3 is TGTGCCAGCAGCTCGGGACAGACTAATGAAAAACTGTTTTTT. Translated, it gives CASSSGQTNEKLFF.

CDR3 sequence reads: CASSLPGQGTEAFF. The CDR3 nucleotides are TGTGCCAGCAGTTTACCGGGACAGGGAACTGAAGCTTTCTTT. The chain couples TRBV28 to TRBJ1-1; the match to TRBD1 covers 9 bases. V was pared by 2 bases and J by 5 bases, with 3 bases of the junction left unmatched. The germline gives CDR1 MDHEN, CDR2 SYDVKM. CDR3 size: 14 residues.

This clone was observed a few times. The CDR3 DNA reads TGTGCCAGCAGCTTAGAGGGAGGGCAAGAGACCCAGTACTTC. It is translated as CASSLEGGQETQYF. The V gene is TRBV7-6, the J gene TRBJ2-5; 7 positions agree with TRBD2. Germline V gene data show CDR1 as SGHVS and CDR2 as FNYEAQ. V gave up 1 base and J gave up 2 bases; unmatched junction bases: 1. This CDR3 contains 14 residues. Full variable domain (rest looked up from reference TRBV7-6 and TRBJ2-5): GAGVSQSPRYKVTKRGQDVALRCDPISGHVSLYWYRQALGQGPEFLTYFNYEAQQDKSGLPNDRFSAERPEGSISTLTIQRTEQRDSAMYRCASSLEGGQETQYFGPGTRLLVL.

The chain joins TRBV19 to TRBJ1-2; 7 positions agree with TRBD1. Per the germline V gene, CDR1 is LNHDA and CDR2 is SQIVND (reference sequence). CDR3 size: 13 residues. The V gene end was trimmed by 6 bases and the J gene end by 8 bases; junction bases not matched to a gene: 9. The CDR3, as DNA: TGTGCCAGTAGCATCAAGACAGGGAGCGGCTACACCTTC. Protein product: CASSIKTGSGYTF.

This clone has a handful of counts. This chain uses TRBV6-5 with TRBJ1-4; the D is unclear. V was shortened by 5 bases and J by 2 bases, with 9 bases between the two germline ends. Germline CDR1 is MNHEY and CDR2 is SVGAGI. The CDR3 consists of 14 residues. CDR3 protein: CASSRTGTNEKLFF. The CDR3 DNA reads TGTGCCAGCAGTCGGACGGGGACTAATGAAAAACTGTTTTTT.